The T cell receptor (beta chain) described here comes from a study of shared clonotypes between healthy human individuals. For the study at large: Aged 18 to 49, the donors were two women and three men. Used for every donor were three CD4 naive, three CD4 memory, two CD8 naive and one CD8 memory plate.

CDR1 SGHTA and CDR2 FQGTGA come from the germline V gene. Trimming removed 0 bases at V and 3 bases at J, with 12 bases between. The CDR3 contains 15 residues. Assay: immunoSEQ multiplex PCR; the TCRdb copy retains only in-frame clones and omits some. The table includes around 1.9 million clones, roughly 93% detected once. Study-level findings and limits: Tissues were not sampled, only blood, and their repertoires likely differ. Generally, naive subsets came out with larger estimated richness than memory subsets.

In the naive CD8 group, cells lacked CD45RO and were positively selected for CCR7, so terminally differentiated effector memory CD45RA+ cells were left out. About this clone itself: Antigen: not known.

The chain is built from TRBV7-3 and TRBJ2-7; D not resolved. Specimen: naive CD8+ T cells from PBMCs. The source of this sequence is a man aged 18-30 years in good health. Some clones in this sample may be carry-over from other donors' samples. In DNA form, the CDR3 reads TGTGCCAGCAGCTTAACCCGGCGGAACCTCTACGAGCAGTACTTC. This translates into CASSLTRRNLYEQYF.